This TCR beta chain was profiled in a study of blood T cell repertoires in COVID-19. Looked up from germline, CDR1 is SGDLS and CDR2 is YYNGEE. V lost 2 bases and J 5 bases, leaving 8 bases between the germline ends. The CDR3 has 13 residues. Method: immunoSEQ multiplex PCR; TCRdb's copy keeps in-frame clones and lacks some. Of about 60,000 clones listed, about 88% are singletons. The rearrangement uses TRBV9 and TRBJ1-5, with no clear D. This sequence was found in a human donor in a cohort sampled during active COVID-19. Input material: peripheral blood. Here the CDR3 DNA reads TGTGCCAGCAGCGTCCGGTTCGATCAGCCCCAGCATTTT. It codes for CASSVRFDQPQHF.